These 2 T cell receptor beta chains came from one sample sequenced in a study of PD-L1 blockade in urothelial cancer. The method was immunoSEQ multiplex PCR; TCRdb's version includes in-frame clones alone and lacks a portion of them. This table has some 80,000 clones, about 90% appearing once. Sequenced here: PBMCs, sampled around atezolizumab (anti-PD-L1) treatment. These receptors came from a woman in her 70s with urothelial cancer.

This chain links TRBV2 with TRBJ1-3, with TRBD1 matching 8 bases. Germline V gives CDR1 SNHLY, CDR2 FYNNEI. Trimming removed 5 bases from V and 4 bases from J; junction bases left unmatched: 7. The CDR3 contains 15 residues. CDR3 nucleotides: TGTGCCAGCAGTTCCGGACAGGGATACGGAAACACCATATATTTT. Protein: CASSSGQGYGNTIYF.

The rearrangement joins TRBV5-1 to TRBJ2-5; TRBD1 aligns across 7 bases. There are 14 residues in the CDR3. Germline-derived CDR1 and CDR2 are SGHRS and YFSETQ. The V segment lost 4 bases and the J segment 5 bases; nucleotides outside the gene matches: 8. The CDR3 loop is CASSPDRLGETQYF. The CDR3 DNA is TGCGCCAGCAGCCCGGACAGGCTGGGGGAGACCCAGTACTTC.